This section outlines one TCR beta chain sequence together with its context. The PCR made use of 60 Vbeta and 13 Jbeta primers. Profiled with immunoSEQ multiplex PCR; TCRdb holds only in-frame clones, not every one. The sample has under 200,000 clones; approximately 77% are singletons. This specimen belongs to a study of cytomegalovirus exposure and HLA in healthy donors. V trimming: 1 base; J trimming: 4 bases; junction bases outside the gene matches: 12. This CDR3 contains 18 residues. Germline lookup yields CDR1 KGHSH and CDR2 LQKENI. This cohort consisted of healthy bone marrow donors. This receptor was identified in a male donor in good health and CMV-seronegative. The V call is TRBV18, the J call TRBJ1-5; 8 bases are a match to TRBD1. The sequenced sample was PBMCs. The CDR3 bases are TGTGCCAGCTCACCACAGAGATTGGGACAGGAAACTAATCAGCCCCAGCATTTT. Its protein is CASSPQRLGQETNQPQHF.